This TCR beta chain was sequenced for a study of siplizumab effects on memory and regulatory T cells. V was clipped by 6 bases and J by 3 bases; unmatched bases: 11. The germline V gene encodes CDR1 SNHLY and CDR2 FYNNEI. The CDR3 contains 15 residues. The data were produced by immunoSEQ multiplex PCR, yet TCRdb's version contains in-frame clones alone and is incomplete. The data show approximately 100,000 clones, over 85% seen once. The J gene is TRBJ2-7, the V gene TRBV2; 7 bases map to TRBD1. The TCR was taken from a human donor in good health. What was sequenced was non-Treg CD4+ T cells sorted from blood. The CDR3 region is CASRVDRVEVYEQYF. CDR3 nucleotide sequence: TGTGCCAGCAGAGTTGACAGGGTGGAAGTCTACGAGCAGTACTTC.